One sample yielded the 11 T cell receptor beta chains listed below, sequenced in a study of identical twins. TCRdb passed the 5' RACE reads through MiXCR, listing each CDR3 protein once. This table holds 600,000 to 700,000 distinct CDR3 sequences, 21% found once. A further study also used this sample, focusing on T cells expressing NK-cell markers.

Material for sequencing was PBMCs. These receptors were taken from a woman younger than 30 in good health.

The J gene is TRBJ1-2, the V gene TRBV29-1; D unclear. V lost 2 bases, J lost 4 bases, and 8 bases lay in between. The length of the CDR3 is 12 residues. CDR1 and CDR2 from the germline V gene are SQVTM and ANQGSEA. CDR3 DNA sequence: TGCAGCGTTGAAACGCGAGCCTATGGCTACACCTTC. Its protein product is CSVETRAYGYTF.

This chain joins TRBV29-1 and TRBJ2-1, with a weak D call TRBD2 (6 bases). Trimming took off 8 bases at V and 4 bases at J, with 24 bases between the two ends. Germline V gene sequence: CDR1 SQVTM, CDR2 ANQGSEA. The CDR3 sequence is 16 residues long. CDR3 sequence: CSSVGGEKGLYNEQFF. CDR3 nucleotide sequence: TGCAGCTCCGTGGGGGGAGAGAAGGGGCTATACAATGAGCAGTTCTTC.

This clonotype was seen at least ten times. The chain has TRBV20-1 and TRBJ2-3; 8 positions match TRBD1. Trimming removed 2 bases from V and 3 bases from J; junction bases left unmatched: 7. The CDR3 totals 15 residues. Germline V gene lookup returns CDR1 DFQATT and CDR2 SNEGSKA (reference sequence). In DNA, the CDR3 is TGCAGTGCTAGACAAGCGACAGGGGTTACAGATACGCAGTATTTT. This codes for CSARQATGVTDTQYF.

The chain employs TRBV12-3 or TRBV12-4 and TRBJ2-1; 10 bases are shared with TRBD2. After removal of 8 bases from V and 6 bases from J, the junction contained 7 bases not matched to a gene. The CDR3 consists of 14 residues. The CDR3 DNA reads TGTGCCAGCGGGACCGGGACTAGCGTCAATGAGCAGTTCTTC. Translating gives CASGTGTSVNEQFF.

The chain employs TRBV29-1 and TRBJ2-6; no reliable D call. Trimming shortened V by 6 bases and J by 0 bases, and 9 bases separated the two germline ends. Per germline, CDR1 SQVTM and CDR2 ANQGSEA. The CDR3 contains 14 residues. The CDR3 nucleotides are TGCAGCGTCACCAACCGCTCTGGGGCCAACGTCCTGACTTTC. This sequence encodes CSVTNRSGANVLTF.

This clonotype was recorded many times. The chain combines TRBV7-9 with TRBJ2-3; 9 positions agree with TRBD2. This CDR3 has 13 amino acids. Germline V gene lookup returns CDR1 SEHNR and CDR2 FQNEAQ (reference sequence). Trimming took 5 bases from V and 9 from J; bases not matched to a gene: 6. The CDR3 DNA reads as TGTGCCAGCAGCCCGACTAGCGGTGGCACGCAGTATTTT. Its protein is CASSPTSGGTQYF.

The genes are TRBV29-1 and TRBJ2-3; TRBD1 might be the D (6 bases). This CDR3 is 14 amino acids long. The germline V and J ends were trimmed by 4 bases and 0 bases, with 11 bases remaining between them. Germline lookup yields CDR1 SQVTM and CDR2 ANQGSEA. The DNA of the CDR3 is TGCAGCGTTGTGGGGGCAGATAGCACAGATACGCAGTATTTT. Its protein product is CSVVGADSTDTQYF.

The gene calls are TRBV5-1 and TRBJ2-3, with D tentatively TRBD2 (6 bases). Deletions cut 6 bases from V and 4 bases from J, with 15 bases between. Germline V gene sequence: CDR1 SGHRS, CDR2 YFSETQ. This CDR3 spans 14 amino acids. CDR3 nucleotide sequence: TGCGCCAGCACCCTAGGGACTGCAGCAGATACGCAGTATTTT. It yields the protein CASTLGTAADTQYF. Complete variable domain (other parts from reference TRBV5-1 and TRBJ2-3): KAGVTQTPRYLIKTRGQQVTLSCSPISGHRSVSWYQQTPGQGLQFLFEYFSETQRNKGNFPGRFSGRQFSNSRSEMNVSTLELGDSALYLCASTLGTAADTQYFGPGTRLTVL.

V is TRBV20-1 and J is TRBJ1-2; D is uncertain. Germline CDR1 reads DFQATT; CDR2 reads SNEGSKA (reference sequence). CDR3 size: 10 residues. Trimming left V 6 bases short and J 6 bases short, with 8 bases between. The CDR3 spells CSAGRNGYTF. The CDR3 DNA reads TGCAGTGCCGGGAGGAATGGCTACACCTTC.

There are a few counts of this clonotype. The gene calls are TRBV5-1 and TRBJ2-5; D possibly corresponds to TRBD1 (6 bases). CDR1 and CDR2 from the germline V gene are SGHRS and YFSETQ. This CDR3 is built from 14 residues. Trimming removed 4 bases at V and 5 bases at J, with 15 bases between. For the CDR3, the DNA is TGCGCCAGCAGCCCCCAGACAGGTGGGGAGACCCAGTACTTC. Protein: CASSPQTGGETQYF. Variable domain in full (rest from reference TRBV5-1 and TRBJ2-5): KAGVTQTPRYLIKTRGQQVTLSCSPISGHRSVSWYQQTPGQGLQFLFEYFSETQRNKGNFPGRFSGRQFSNSRSEMNVSTLELGDSALYLCASSPQTGGETQYFGPGTRLLVL.

In its sample, this clonotype was seen many times. The genes are TRBV28 and TRBJ2-5, with 12 bases lining up with TRBD2. The J segment lost 5 bases and the V segment lost 4 bases, leaving 5 bases of the junction unmatched. CDR1 is MDHEN, CDR2 SYDVKM, per germline. The CDR3 runs 15 residues. The CDR3 region has the DNA TGTGCCAGCAGTTCCCTAGCGGGAGGGCTGGAGACCCAGTACTTC. Amino acid sequence: CASSSLAGGLETQYF. Based on the CDR3 plus reference TRBV28 and TRBJ2-5, the full variable domain is DVKVTQSSRYLVKRTGEKVFLECVQDMDHENMFWYRQDPGLGLRLIYFSYDVKMKEKGDIPEGYSVSREKKERFSLILESASTNQTSMYLCASSSLAGGLETQYFGPGTRLLVL.